This is a list of T cell receptor beta chains from one sample in a study of cytomegalovirus exposure and HLA in healthy donors. Profiling relied on immunoSEQ multiplex PCR, and the TCRdb table lists in-frame clones only, not all of them. The data contain about 93,000 clones, around 73% of them singletons. The specimen sequenced was PBMCs. Source of these receptors: a woman aged 40 to 49 in good health and CMV-seronegative. Both conserved end residues are part of each CDR3. Size is omitted from some rows. Given values are once, few, many or a class for expanded clones.

clone_size: -
v_call: TRBV19
cdr3_aa: CASSRGDSSYEQYF

clone_size: -
v_call: TRBV10-3
cdr3_aa: CAISESDGSARGYTF

clone_size: -
v_call: TRBV18
cdr3_aa: CASSPDRGRTGELFF

clone_size: -
v_call: TRBV4-3
cdr3_aa: CASSQDEGARGNTIYF

clone_size: -
v_call: TRBV30
cdr3_aa: CAWGTGPTNEKLFF

clone_size: few
v_call: TRBV6-1
cdr3_aa: CASSEQRGYNEQFF

clone_size: -
v_call: TRBV28
cdr3_aa: CASSSVNEQYF

clone_size: -
v_call: TRBV28
cdr3_aa: CASSLQTGPRGYTF

clone_size: few
v_call: TRBV30
cdr3_aa: CAGLLPGLAGDNEQFF

clone_size: many
v_call: TRBV6-4
cdr3_aa: CASSEKAGVGANVLTF

clone_size: -
v_call: TRBV19
cdr3_aa: CASSPGGGYGYTF

clone_size: -
v_call: TRBV7-9
cdr3_aa: CASSGAGGSSYNEQFF

clone_size: few
v_call: TRBV7-2
cdr3_aa: CASSLGGGLYEQYF

clone_size: once
v_call: TRBV12-5
cdr3_aa: CASGLGDKWAEAFF

clone_size: -
v_call: TRBV27
cdr3_aa: CASSSRREEENEQYF

clone_size: -
v_call: TRBV29-1
cdr3_aa: CSVGNRGREQYF

clone_size: -
v_call: TRBV7-2
cdr3_aa: CASSLGRGYNEQFF

clone_size: -
v_call: TRBV13
cdr3_aa: CASSLRRRWAGANVLTF

clone_size: few
v_call: TRBV4-2
cdr3_aa: CASSHDPGLALNEQFF

clone_size: -
v_call: TRBV7-2
cdr3_aa: CASSPGTMTEQYF

clone_size: -
v_call: TRBV7-9
cdr3_aa: CASSSDRGLFDEQYF

clone_size: -
v_call: TRBV5-6
cdr3_aa: CASSRTVEFANEQYF

clone_size: -
v_call: TRBV6-5
cdr3_aa: CASSLSGNTGELFF

clone_size: -
v_call: TRBV28
cdr3_aa: CASSLSVTTSGTEETQYF

clone_size: -
v_call: TRBV4-1
cdr3_aa: CASSQETTANTGELFF

clone_size: few
v_call: TRBV6-1
cdr3_aa: CASSEVVGGSFGNTIYF

clone_size: -
v_call: TRBV6-1
cdr3_aa: CASSAGRGQKETQYF

clone_size: -
v_call: TRBV19
cdr3_aa: CASSIRGSANQPQHF

clone_size: -
v_call: TRBV30
cdr3_aa: CAWSVRAGAIYGYTF

clone_size: -
v_call: TRBV19
cdr3_aa: CASSPSGGWGNQPQHF

clone_size: -
v_call: TRBV28
cdr3_aa: CASSHITPLTGPEMDEQFF

clone_size: -
v_call: TRBV6-5
cdr3_aa: CASSYGAGQETQYF

clone_size: -
v_call: TRBV5-6
cdr3_aa: CASSLLQTGLNEKLFF

clone_size: -
v_call: TRBV9
cdr3_aa: CASSVAGGRWTSGRRTFF

clone_size: once
v_call: TRBV6-5
cdr3_aa: CASSYLGAVNSYEQYF